This T cell receptor (beta chain) stems from a study of Ad26.COV2.S vaccination and SARS-CoV-2 variants. Study at large: Intramuscular Ad26.COV2.S at 5x10^10 or 1x10^11 viral particles.

Treatment indicated: around 19 received Ad26.COV2.S at low or high dose, single or two shots; 5 received placebo; per-sample allocation not given. Sampling happened 63 days after the first vaccine or placebo injection. Using immunoSEQ multiplex PCR, the repertoire was profiled, and TCRdb retains in-frame clones only, with some absent. In the table there are about 400,000 clones, roughly 90% of which are singletons. This clone was seen only once. Antigen specificity is unknown. General study findings and limits: The study found similar non-spike TCR breadth in vaccine and placebo recipients.

The origin of this receptor is a person between 18 and 59 years old who received the Ad26.COV2.S COVID-19 vaccine or a placebo. This specimen was peripheral blood, taken in a trial of Ad26.COV2.S vaccine versus placebo.

The chain's CDR3 is CASSSRSGSSSYNEQFF. DNA for the CDR3: TGTGCCAGCAGCTCCCGCAGCGGGAGTAGCTCCTACAATGAGCAGTTCTTC. The chain couples TRBV9 to TRBJ2-1, with 8 positions matching TRBD2. Trimming took 4 bases from V and 0 from J; bases not matched to a gene: 9. There are 17 residues in the CDR3. Germline V gene lookup returns CDR1 SGDLS and CDR2 YYNGEE.